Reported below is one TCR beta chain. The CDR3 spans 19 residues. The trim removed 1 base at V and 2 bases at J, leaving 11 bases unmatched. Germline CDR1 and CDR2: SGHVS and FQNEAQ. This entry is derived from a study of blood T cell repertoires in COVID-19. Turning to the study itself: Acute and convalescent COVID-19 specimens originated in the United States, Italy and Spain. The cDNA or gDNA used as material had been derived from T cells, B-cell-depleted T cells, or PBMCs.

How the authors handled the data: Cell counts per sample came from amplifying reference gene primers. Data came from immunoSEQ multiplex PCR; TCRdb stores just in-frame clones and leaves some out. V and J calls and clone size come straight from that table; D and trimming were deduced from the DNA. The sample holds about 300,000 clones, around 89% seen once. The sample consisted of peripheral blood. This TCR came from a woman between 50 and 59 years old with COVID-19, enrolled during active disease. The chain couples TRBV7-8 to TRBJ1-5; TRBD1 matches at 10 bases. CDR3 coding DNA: TGTGCCAGCAGCTTAGGAGGGGGGACAGGGGAACGGGGCAATCAGCCCCAGCATTTT. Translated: CASSLGGGTGERGNQPQHF. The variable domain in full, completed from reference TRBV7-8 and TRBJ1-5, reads GAGVSQSPRYKVAKRGQDVALRCDPISGHVSLFWYQQALGQGPEFLTYFQNEAQLDKSGLPSDRFFAERPEGSVSTLKIQRTQQEDSAVYLCASSLGGGTGERGNQPQHFGDGTRLSIL.